The 5 T cell receptor beta chains below come from one sample, sequenced in a study of somatic mutations in cytotoxic T cells in rheumatoid arthritis. Clones were sequenced by immunoSEQ multiplex PCR, and TCRdb holds only the in-frame ones, with some missing. The table lists roughly 3,300 clones, about 84% of them singletons, with about 65% in the top ten. The sequenced sample was CD8+ T cells sorted from blood. Source of these receptors: a man in his forties with rheumatoid arthritis.

The chain joins TRBV6-1 to TRBJ2-3; 11 positions agree with TRBD1. The CDR3 contains 16 residues. The V gene end was trimmed by 7 bases and the J gene end by 3 bases; junction bases not matched to a gene: 9. Germline CDR1 reads MNHNS; CDR2 reads SASEGT. CDR3 nucleotides: TGTGCCAGCAATGACGCGGGACAGGGGGTAACAGATACGCAGTATTTT. The encoded protein is CASNDAGQGVTDTQYF.

The CDR3 loop reads CARSLGGEQFF. The CDR3 nucleotides are TGTGCCAGAAGCTTGGGAGGTGAGCAGTTCTTC. The chain joins TRBV5-3 to TRBJ2-1; D call uncertain. TRBV5-3 is designated an ORF whose function remains uncertain. V was pared by 0 bases and J by 9 bases, with 4 bases between. The CDR3 consists of 11 residues.

Written as DNA, the CDR3 is TGTGCCAGCAGCGTAGCATCGGGCAGCGGCTATGGCTACACCTTC. Amino acid sequence: CASSVASGSGYGYTF. The chain combines TRBV9 with TRBJ1-2, with D hard to call. The ends were cut back, 0 bases at V and 4 bases at J, with 13 bases in the middle. The V gene's germline CDR1 is SGDLS and CDR2 YYNGEE. The CDR3 contains 15 residues.

This clone was observed a few times. A far larger clone is off by one base, so a read error is likely. The same CDR3 also results from other DNA sequences found in this sample. The J gene is TRBJ2-7, the V gene TRBV7-6, with 10 positions matching TRBD2. CDR3 size: 15 residues. The germline V gene encodes CDR1 SGHVS and CDR2 FNYEAQ. V lost 5 bases to trimming and J lost 3 bases; unmatched junction nucleotides: 7. DNA for the CDR3: TGTGCCAGCAGCCAATCTTCTAGCGGGAGCTACGAGCAGTACTTC. Translated, it gives CASSQSSSGSYEQYF.

V usage is TRBV28 and J usage is TRBJ2-7, with 9 bases matching TRBD2. V gave up 6 bases and J gave up 8 bases; unmatched junction bases: 23. Germline V CDR1 and CDR2: MDHEN, SYDVKM. CDR3 length: 18 residues. In nucleotides, the CDR3 is TGTGCCAGCAGAGGAGACGGTACGCTCGCGGGAGGGAGGGAGAAGCAGTACTTC. Its translation is CASRGDGTLAGGREKQYF.